Below, 18 T cell receptor beta chains from the same sample are listed, as sequenced in a study of cytomegalovirus exposure and HLA in healthy donors. The PCR had 60 Vbeta and 13 Jbeta primers. Produced via immunoSEQ multiplex PCR; TCRdb's table is partial and in-frame only. The sample has around 180,000 clones; over 70% are singletons. Sequencing was done on a sample of PBMCs. These receptor sequences come from a woman in her forties or fifties in good health and CMV-seronegative.

The chain couples TRBV5-1 to TRBJ2-1; 8 bases align to TRBD2. The CDR3 is 15 residues long. CDR1 is SGHRS, CDR2 YFSETQ, per germline. Germline trimming cut 5 bases from V and 4 bases from J; bases unmatched to any gene: 8. CDR3 amino acids: CASSPSGRGYNEQFF. As DNA, the CDR3 is TGCGCCAGCAGTCCAAGCGGGAGAGGGTACAATGAGCAGTTCTTC.

This rearrangement joins TRBV5-4 to TRBJ1-5; possible D gene TRBD1, 5 bases. V lost 4 bases, J lost 9 bases, and 14 bases lay in between. The length of the CDR3 is 13 residues. Germline CDR1 and CDR2: SGHNT and YYREEE (reference sequence). CDR3 sequence reads: CASSLAGDSPQHF. The CDR3 DNA follows: TGTGCCAGCAGCCTCGCGGGGGACTCGCCCCAGCATTTT.

The chain combines TRBV7-2 with TRBJ2-7, with no clear D. CDR3 length: 13 residues. The germline V gene has CDR1 SGHTA and CDR2 FQGNSA. Trimming removed 5 bases from V and 4 bases from J, with 12 bases in between. For the CDR3, the DNA is TGTGCCAGCAGCCGTTCGACTCCTTACGAGCAGTACTTC. Translating it yields CASSRSTPYEQYF.

This clone was observed a few times. The chain has TRBV4-3 and TRBJ1-1, with TRBD1 matching 9 bases. CDR3 length: 15 residues. Trimming at V came to 0 bases and at J to 5 bases, leaving 4 bases not matched to a gene. Germline loops: CDR1 LGHNA, CDR2 YSLEER. CDR3 bases: TGCGCCAGCAGCCAAGACGACAGGGGGGGAACTGAAGCTTTCTTT. Amino acid sequence: CASSQDDRGGTEAFF.

The chain is built from TRBV27 and TRBJ1-1, with D perhaps matching TRBD1 (5 bases). The V end was cut by 11 bases, the J end by 4 bases, with 17 bases between. Germline V CDR1 and CDR2: MNHEY, SMNVEV (reference sequence). The CDR3 is 13 amino acids. The CDR3 region has the DNA TGTGCCTCCAGGCGGGGCCCGAGCACTGAAGCTTTCTTT. Encoded protein: CASRRGPSTEAFF.

The V gene is TRBV7-9, the J gene TRBJ2-1; TRBD1 agrees at 8 bases. Germline V gives CDR1 SEHNR, CDR2 FQNEAQ (reference sequence). J lost 4 bases, V lost 6 bases, and 11 bases had no gene match. This CDR3 comprises 16 residues. Here the CDR3 reads CASSLSDRVPYNEQFF. The CDR3 nucleotides are TGTGCCAGCAGTTTATCGGACAGGGTCCCTTACAATGAGCAGTTCTTC.

The rearrangement joins TRBV6-1 to TRBJ2-7; the D gene is possibly TRBD1 (5 bases). From germline, CDR1 is MNHNS and CDR2 SASEGT. The V end was cut by 0 bases, the J end by 2 bases, with 8 bases between. CDR3 size: 14 residues. CDR3 in DNA: TGTGCCAGCAGTGAAGCAGGGGCTCCCTACGAGCAGTACTTC. Amino acid sequence: CASSEAGAPYEQYF.

This chain connects TRBV11-3 to TRBJ2-3; 7 bases are shared with TRBD2. CDR3 length: 13 amino acids. The ends lost 3 bases at V and 4 bases at J; junction bases unmatched: 1. Germline loops: CDR1 SGHNT, CDR2 YENEEA. The CDR3 is CASSFTSADTQYF. The DNA for the CDR3 is TGTGCCAGCAGCTTTACTAGCGCAGATACGCAGTATTTT.

This chain connects TRBV7-2 to TRBJ2-1; D gene unclear. V was shortened by 4 bases and J by 6 bases, with 13 bases between the two germline ends. The CDR3 sequence is 14 residues long. Germline loops: CDR1 SGHTA, CDR2 FQGNSA. The CDR3 loop reads CASSSFSPGNEQFF. In nucleotides, the CDR3 is TGTGCCAGCAGCTCTTTTAGCCCCGGCAATGAGCAGTTCTTC.

J is TRBJ1-6 and V is TRBV7-6, with D possibly being TRBD1 (5 bases). V gave up 5 bases and J gave up 7 bases, with 15 bases separating them. Germline loops: CDR1 SGHVS, CDR2 FNYEAQ. CDR3 length equals 15 residues. CDR3 sequence: CASSPSRRGNSPLHF. CDR3 sequence (DNA): TGTGCCAGCAGCCCGAGCAGGCGGGGGAATTCACCCCTCCACTTT.

This chain uses TRBV19 with TRBJ1-5; 9 bases are shared with TRBD1. Trimming at V came to 7 bases and at J to 7 bases, leaving 11 bases not matched to a gene. Germline CDR1 LNHDA, CDR2 SQIVND (reference sequence). CDR3 length: 15 residues. CDR3 loop: CASKSDRGIRQPQHF. The CDR3 nucleotides read TGTGCCAGTAAATCAGACAGGGGGATTAGGCAGCCCCAGCATTTT.

This clone was seen a handful of times. The V and J genes are TRBV11-2 and TRBJ1-1; the match to TRBD1 covers 7 bases. The CDR3 extends over 15 amino acids. CDR1 SGHAT and CDR2 FQNNGV come from the germline V gene. With V trimmed by 6 bases and J by 5 bases, 12 bases remained unmatched. CDR3 sequence reads: CASRPYPTGATEAFF. CDR3 DNA sequence: TGTGCCAGCAGACCATACCCCACAGGGGCGACTGAAGCTTTCTTT.

This clone was seen only a few times. The chain carries TRBV5-4 and TRBJ1-2; the D gene is possibly TRBD1 (6 bases). Looked up from germline, CDR1 is SGHNT and CDR2 is YYREEE (reference sequence). The CDR3 spans 13 residues. The V gene lost 0 bases and the J gene lost 6 bases, with 9 bases spanning the gap. CDR3 loop: CASSLVPGDGYTF. The CDR3 DNA is TGTGCCAGCAGCTTGGTCCCAGGGGATGGCTACACCTTC.

This sequence joins TRBV5-1 and TRBJ2-1, with 11 bases identical to TRBD2. The J segment lost 7 bases and the V segment lost 4 bases, leaving 7 bases of the junction unmatched. Germline assignment: CDR1 SGHRS and CDR2 YFSETQ. This CDR3 contains 15 residues. CDR3 sequence: CASSLLAGGRNEQFF. The CDR3, as DNA: TGCGCCAGCAGCCTATTAGCGGGAGGGCGAAATGAGCAGTTCTTC.

The chain links TRBV14 to TRBJ2-7; D perhaps matches TRBD1 (5 bases). V lost 4 bases to trimming and J lost 0 bases, with 16 bases between them. The CDR3 length is 16 residues. Germline CDR1 and CDR2: SGHDN and FVKESK. The CDR3 sequence: CASSPTGSGSSYEQYF. CDR3 bases: TGTGCCAGCAGCCCCACAGGATCTGGGTCCTCCTACGAGCAGTACTTC. Full variable domain (outside the CDR3, taken from reference TRBV14 and TRBJ2-7): EAGVTQFPSHSVIEKGQTVTLRCDPISGHDNLYWYRRVMGKEIKFLLHFVKESKQDESGMPNNRFLAERTGGTYSTLKVQPAELEDSGVYFCASSPTGSGSSYEQYFGPGTRLTVT.

V and J are TRBV6-5 and TRBJ2-7; D remains ambiguous. Looked up from germline, CDR1 is MNHEY and CDR2 is SVGAGI. V lost 4 bases and J lost 4, with 14 bases in between. This CDR3 contains 14 residues. CDR3 sequence: CASSSTLGVYEQYF. Here the CDR3 DNA reads TGTGCCAGCAGTTCCACCTTAGGAGTTTACGAGCAGTACTTC.

This CDR3 reads CASSGEVAGGSNTGELFF. CDR3 in DNA: TGCGCCAGCAGCGGGGAGGTAGCGGGGGGCTCGAACACCGGGGAGCTGTTTTTT. The chain recombines TRBV10-1 with TRBJ2-2, with 10 bases aligning to TRBD2. V was clipped by 6 bases and J by 0 bases; unmatched bases: 10. This CDR3 spans 18 amino acids. Germline-derived CDR1 and CDR2 are WNHNN and SYGVQD (reference sequence).

As to this clone: The same CDR3 is also encoded by other DNA sequences in this sample. V gene TRBV5-1 combines with J gene TRBJ1-1, with D uncertain. The CDR3 is made up of 14 amino acids. Between the trimmed V and J ends, which lost 0 bases and 2 bases, there was a span of 8 bases. CDR1 and CDR2 from the germline V gene are SGHRS and YFSETQ. The CDR3 sequence is CASSLGGTNTEAFF. As DNA, the CDR3 is TGCGCCAGCAGCTTGGGCGGCACCAACACTGAAGCTTTCTTT.